This TCR beta chain was identified during a study of T-cell reconstitution after alpha-beta-depleted transplantation in children. A library of TCRbeta sequences, prepared with unique molecular identifiers, was generated. MiXCR, run by TCRdb on the PCR reads, gives a single entry per CDR3 protein. In the table there are 440,000 or so distinct CDR3 sequences, approximately 10% of which are singletons. This clonotype was found many times. CDR3 size: 15 residues. J was trimmed by 5 bases and V by 4 bases; bases with no gene match: 8. CDR1 and CDR2 from the germline V gene are KGHSH and LQKENI. The rearrangement links TRBV18 to TRBJ2-5; TRBD2 matches 9 bases. Sequencing used PBMCs from the stem cell graft donor, obtained from the stem cell graft. The TCR comes from a human donor who donated a stem cell graft to a child with acute myeloid leukemia. The DNA for the CDR3 is TGTGCCAGCTCACGTGATAGCGGGAGTCGGGAGACCCAGTACTTC. Translated, it gives CASSRDSGSRETQYF.